The source of this T cell receptor beta chain is a study of cytomegalovirus exposure and HLA in healthy donors. The CDR3 loop spans 13 amino acids. The V gene lost 2 bases and the J gene lost 5 bases, with 9 bases spanning the gap. Germline-derived CDR1 and CDR2 are SNHLY and FYNNEI. PCR employed 60 Vbeta and 13 Jbeta primers. Using immunoSEQ multiplex PCR, the repertoire was profiled, and TCRdb retains in-frame clones only, with some absent. The sample shows more than 75,000 clones, just under 85% of them seen only once. The chain uses TRBV2 and TRBJ2-5; D gene uncertain. This receptor was taken from a young woman in good health and CMV-seropositive. Sequencing was done on a sample of PBMCs. The CDR3 loop reads CASSELPQETQYF. In DNA form, the CDR3 reads TGTGCCAGCAGTGAATTACCGCAGGAGACCCAGTACTTC.